One and the same sample provided the 23 T cell receptor beta chains below, sequenced in a study of early T cells in non-severe SARS-CoV-2 infection. TCRdb reprocessed the 5' RACE reads with MiXCR, giving one entry per CDR3 protein. The sample yields more than 85,000 distinct CDR3 sequences, roughly 15% seen once. The sample was whole blood, taken at baseline. These receptor sequences come from an adult who was a healthcare worker with PCR-confirmed SARS-CoV-2 infection or an uninfected control (not recorded which).

This clonotype ranks as medium-sized. V is TRBV3-1 and J is TRBJ2-2; TRBD1 matches at 9 bases. The V gene's germline CDR1 is LGHDT and CDR2 YNNKEL (reference sequence). The CDR3 is 13 amino acids. V lost 4 bases and J lost 6; bases outside the gene matches: 0. Here the CDR3 reads CASSRQGAGELFF. The CDR3 bases are TGTGCCAGCAGCCGACAGGGGGCCGGGGAGCTGTTTTTT.

This clonotype was seen more than once but under ten times. This chain joins TRBV12-3 or TRBV12-4 and TRBJ2-1; D unclear. The length of the CDR3 is 14 residues. Trimming left V 4 bases short and J 2 bases short, with 9 bases between. The CDR3 DNA is TGTGCCAGCAGTTCCGCTTGGGCCTACAATGAGCAGTTCTTC. Amino acid sequence: CASSSAWAYNEQFF.

This chain uses TRBV3-1 with TRBJ1-2; D is uncertain. This CDR3 is built from 13 residues. V gave up 4 bases and J gave up 2 bases, with 8 bases separating them. From germline, CDR1 is LGHDT and CDR2 YNNKEL (reference sequence). The CDR3 DNA reads as TGTGCCAGCAGCCGGAAAGGCAACTATGGCTACACCTTC. Translated: CASSRKGNYGYTF.

The chain recombines TRBV6-1 with TRBJ2-1; 7 bases align to TRBD1. The germline V gene encodes CDR1 MNHNS and CDR2 SASEGT. V shed 4 bases and J 4 bases; nucleotides not matched to a gene: 7. The CDR3 runs to 15 residues. The CDR3 here is CASSVLTGLYNEQFF. CDR3 nucleotide sequence: TGTGCCAGCAGTGTACTGACAGGGTTATACAATGAGCAGTTCTTC.

This clonotype has only a few counts. The chain is built from TRBV7-2 and TRBJ2-3; D is ambiguous. Trimming removed 3 bases at V and 1 base at J, with 11 bases between. Germline CDR1 reads SGHTA; CDR2 reads FQGNSA. This CDR3 has 15 residues. CDR3 protein: CASSLTTSRTDTQYF. In nucleotides, the CDR3 is TGTGCCAGCAGCTTGACGACGAGCCGCACAGATACGCAGTATTTT.

For this clonotype: It may be a read error: a sequence one base away is much more abundant. The chain employs TRBV5-1 and TRBJ2-5; a possible D gene is TRBD2 (5 bases). Germline loops: CDR1 SGHRS, CDR2 YFSETQ. The ends were cut back, 1 base at V and 5 bases at J, with 9 bases in the middle. The CDR3 has 13 amino acids. CDR3 DNA sequence: TGCGCCAGCAGCTTGAGCGGTTTCGAGACCCAGTACTTC. Translated, it gives CASSLSGFETQYF.

This sequence joins TRBV20-1 and TRBJ2-7; the D is unclear. CDR3 size: 13 residues. CDR1 is DFQATT, CDR2 SNEGSKA, per germline (reference sequence). With 1 base removed from V and 0 bases from J, the gap between germline ends came to 7 bases. Here the CDR3 reads CSARGPGSYEQYF. The CDR3 DNA reads as TGCAGTGCTAGAGGCCCGGGCTCCTACGAGCAGTACTTC.

This sequence joins TRBV28 and TRBJ2-2, with a weak D call TRBD1 (5 bases). Trimming took 5 bases from V and 4 from J, leaving 11 bases between them. In germline, CDR1 is MDHEN, CDR2 SYDVKM. CDR3 length equals 14 residues. The CDR3 loop is CASSQGGGTGELFF. For the CDR3, the DNA is TGTGCCAGCAGTCAGGGCGGTGGCACCGGGGAGCTGTTTTTT.

The sample holds a few counts of this clonotype. The rearrangement uses TRBV25-1 and TRBJ2-5, with D possibly being TRBD1 (5 bases). Germline loops: CDR1 MGHDK, CDR2 SYGVNS. The CDR3 has 13 amino acids. V was shortened by 4 bases and J by 4 bases, with 10 bases between the two germline ends. This CDR3 is CASSGTISETQYF. As DNA, the CDR3 is TGTGCCAGCAGTGGGACAATCTCAGAGACCCAGTACTTC.

The V call is TRBV27, the J call TRBJ2-2; possibly TRBD1 for D (6 bases). Per the germline V gene, CDR1 is MNHEY and CDR2 is SMNVEV (reference sequence). The CDR3 runs to 14 residues. The V end lost 4 bases, the J end lost 6 bases, and 12 bases lay between the germline ends. The chain's CDR3 is CASSSTGWPGELFF. For the CDR3, the DNA is TGTGCCAGCAGTTCTACAGGGTGGCCCGGGGAGCTGTTTTTT.

The chain is built from TRBV19 and TRBJ2-2; D gene unclear. Germline V gives CDR1 LNHDA, CDR2 SQIVND (reference sequence). The CDR3 spans 13 residues. Trimming shortened V by 9 bases and J by 1 base, and 9 bases separated the two germline ends. The CDR3 sequence: CASRAQNTGELFF. The CDR3 DNA is TGTGCCAGCCGGGCCCAGAACACCGGGGAGCTGTTTTTT.

This chain uses TRBV24-1 with TRBJ2-5; D is uncertain. Germline V gene lookup returns CDR1 KGHDR and CDR2 SFDVKD. The CDR3 spans 13 residues. V lost 4 bases and J lost 2, with 7 bases in between. The CDR3 bases are TGTGCCACCAGTGACCCCCCACAAGAGACCCAGTACTTC. This encodes CATSDPPQETQYF.

The rearrangement joins TRBV27 to TRBJ2-7; TRBD2 might be the D (6 bases). Trimming shortened V by 5 bases and J by 4 bases, and 24 bases separated the two germline ends. This CDR3 comprises 17 residues. Germline V gene data show CDR1 as MNHEY and CDR2 as SMNVEV (reference sequence). The CDR3 loop reads CASSPSPRDSTQYEQYF. As DNA, the CDR3 is TGTGCCAGCAGTCCTAGCCCTCGGGACTCAACCCAATACGAGCAGTACTTC.

The chain carries TRBV7-2 and TRBJ2-3, with D unclear. The CDR3 has 15 amino acids. V lost 1 base, J lost 0 bases, and 8 bases lay in between. CDR1 and CDR2 from the germline V gene are SGHTA and FQGNSA. The CDR3 is CASSLGPTSTDTQYF. DNA of the CDR3: TGTGCCAGCAGCTTAGGTCCTACTAGCACAGATACGCAGTATTTT.

This clonotype was detected many times. V and J are TRBV6-6 and TRBJ1-4; D possibly corresponds to TRBD1 (5 bases). The length of the CDR3 is 15 residues. Germline V gene data show CDR1 as MNHNY and CDR2 as SVGAGI (reference sequence). Trimming pared 2 bases from V and 4 bases from J, leaving 11 bases between. The chain's CDR3 is CASSYQTAVNEKLFF. The CDR3 DNA follows: TGTGCCAGCAGTTACCAGACAGCGGTTAATGAAAAACTGTTTTTT.

This clonotype was seen more than once but under ten times. This sequence joins TRBV12-3 or TRBV12-4 and TRBJ2-1; D assignment may be TRBD1 or TRBD2 (5 bases each). The V end lost 5 bases, the J end lost 0 bases, and 14 bases lay between the germline ends. The CDR3 covers 16 residues. Written as DNA, the CDR3 is TGTGCCAGCAGTCCCGGGACGGTAAGCTCCTACAATGAGCAGTTCTTC. Translation gives CASSPGTVSSYNEQFF.

This clonotype was counted only a few times. This chain links TRBV9 with TRBJ2-4; TRBD1 matches at 9 bases. The germline V gene has CDR1 SGDLS and CDR2 YYNGEE. CDR3 length: 16 amino acids. Trimming removed 7 bases from V and 1 base from J; junction bases left unmatched: 9. The CDR3, as DNA: TGTGCCAGCTCAACAGGGGGCGATGGGGCCAAAAACATTCAGTACTTC. Its protein is CASSTGGDGAKNIQYF. The whole variable domain, remainder taken from reference TRBV9 and TRBJ2-4, is DSGVTQTPKHLITATGQRVTLRCSPRSGDLSVYWYQQSLDQGLQFLIQYYNGEERAKGNILERFSAQQFPDLHSELNLSSLELGDSALYFCASSTGGDGAKNIQYFGAGTRLSVL.

This chain connects TRBV19 to TRBJ2-1, with D possibly TRBD2 on 6 matching bases. The CDR3 length is 15 residues. Germline V CDR1 and CDR2: LNHDA, SQIVND (reference sequence). The V gene lost 3 bases and the J gene lost 5 bases, with 14 bases spanning the gap. CDR3 protein: CASSIFGGNNNEQFF. Written as DNA, the CDR3 is TGTGCCAGTAGTATTTTCGGCGGGAACAACAATGAGCAGTTCTTC.

This clonotype has ten or more counts. This sequence joins TRBV11-2 and TRBJ2-1; possible D gene TRBD2, 6 bases. From germline, CDR1 is SGHAT and CDR2 FQNNGV. The CDR3 spans 17 residues. Trimming pared 5 bases from V and 0 bases from J, leaving 17 bases between. CDR3 residues: CASSLGLAVSSYNEQFF. CDR3 in DNA: TGTGCCAGCAGCCTAGGGTTAGCGGTGAGCTCCTACAATGAGCAGTTCTTC.

This clonotype was recorded a few times. This chain joins TRBV12-3 or TRBV12-4 and TRBJ2-7; 13 bases map to TRBD2. The CDR3 length is 14 residues. J was trimmed by 6 bases and V by 6 bases; bases with no gene match: 5. CDR3 loop: CASRRTSGSIEQYF. For the CDR3, the DNA is TGTGCCAGCAGGCGGACTAGCGGGAGCATCGAGCAGTACTTC.

The chain combines TRBV12-3 or TRBV12-4 with TRBJ2-5; D perhaps matches TRBD1 (6 bases). Trimming removed 8 bases at V and 1 base at J, with 11 bases between. The CDR3 is made up of 13 amino acids. CDR3 loop: CASQADSQETQYF. CDR3 coding DNA: TGTGCCAGCCAGGCGGACAGCCAAGAGACCCAGTACTTC.

This clonotype was detected a few times. V gene TRBV27 combines with J gene TRBJ2-5; 7 nucleotides agree with TRBD1. The germline V gene has CDR1 MNHEY and CDR2 SMNVEV (reference sequence). V lost 4 bases, J lost 0 bases, and 5 bases stayed unmatched. The length of the CDR3 is 15 residues. CDR3 nucleotide sequence: TGTGCCAGCAGTTCACTCGGGACAGACCAAGAGACCCAGTACTTC. Its protein product is CASSSLGTDQETQYF.

The chain combines TRBV29-1 with TRBJ2-3; 8 bases line up with TRBD1. The CDR3 has 12 amino acids. J lost 9 bases, V lost 8 bases, and 10 bases had no gene match. CDR1 is SQVTM and CDR2 is ANQGSEA in the germline V gene. The CDR3 DNA follows: TGCAGCACCTCTGGACAGGGCGGAACGCAGTATTTT. It encodes CSTSGQGGTQYF.